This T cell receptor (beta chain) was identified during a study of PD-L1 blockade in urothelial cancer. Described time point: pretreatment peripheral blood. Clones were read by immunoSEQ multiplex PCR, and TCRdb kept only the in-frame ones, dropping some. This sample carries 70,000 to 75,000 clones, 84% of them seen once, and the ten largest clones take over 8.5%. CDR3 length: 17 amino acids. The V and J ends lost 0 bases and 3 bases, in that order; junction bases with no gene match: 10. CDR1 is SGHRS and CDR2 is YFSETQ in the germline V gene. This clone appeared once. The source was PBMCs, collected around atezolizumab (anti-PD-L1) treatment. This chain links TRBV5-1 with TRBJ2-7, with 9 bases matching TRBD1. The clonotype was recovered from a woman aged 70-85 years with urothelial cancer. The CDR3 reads CASSLGSGTGPRYEQYF. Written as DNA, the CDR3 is TGCGCCAGCAGCTTGGGATCGGGGACAGGGCCCCGCTACGAGCAGTACTTC.